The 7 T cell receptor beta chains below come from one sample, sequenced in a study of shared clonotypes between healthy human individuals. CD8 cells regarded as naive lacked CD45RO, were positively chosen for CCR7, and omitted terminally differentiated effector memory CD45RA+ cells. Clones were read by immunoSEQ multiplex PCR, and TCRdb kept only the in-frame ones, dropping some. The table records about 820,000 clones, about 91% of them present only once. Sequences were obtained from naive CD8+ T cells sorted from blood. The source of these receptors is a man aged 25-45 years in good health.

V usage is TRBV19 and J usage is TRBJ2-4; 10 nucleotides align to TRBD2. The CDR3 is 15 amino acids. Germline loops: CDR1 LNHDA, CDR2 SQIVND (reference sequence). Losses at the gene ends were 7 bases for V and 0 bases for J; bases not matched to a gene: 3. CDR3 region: CASNRLAGAKNIQYF. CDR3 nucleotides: TGTGCCAGTAACCGACTAGCGGGAGCCAAAAACATTCAGTACTTC.

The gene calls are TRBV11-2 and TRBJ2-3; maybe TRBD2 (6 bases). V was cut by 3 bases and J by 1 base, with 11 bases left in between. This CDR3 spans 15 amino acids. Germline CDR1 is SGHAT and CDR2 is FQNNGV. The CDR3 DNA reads TGTGCCAGCAGCTTCAGCGGGTACCGCACAGATACGCAGTATTTT. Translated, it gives CASSFSGYRTDTQYF.

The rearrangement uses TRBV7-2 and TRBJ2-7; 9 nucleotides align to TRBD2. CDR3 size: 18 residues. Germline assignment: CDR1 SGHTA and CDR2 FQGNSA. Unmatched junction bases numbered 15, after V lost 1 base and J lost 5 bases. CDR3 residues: CASSLDSWPSGIIDEQYF. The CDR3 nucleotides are TGTGCCAGCAGCTTAGATTCGTGGCCTAGCGGGATTATCGACGAGCAGTACTTC.

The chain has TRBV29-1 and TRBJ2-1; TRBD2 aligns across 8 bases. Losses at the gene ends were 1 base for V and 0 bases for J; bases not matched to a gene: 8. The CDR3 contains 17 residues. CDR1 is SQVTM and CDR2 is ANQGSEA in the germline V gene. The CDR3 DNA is TGCAGCGTTGAAGCTCGACTAGCGAAAAGCTCCTACAATGAGCAGTTCTTC. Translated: CSVEARLAKSSYNEQFF.

The CDR3 loop reads CASSPFFGSFDGTDTQYF. The CDR3 bases are TGTGCCAGTAGTCCGTTTTTCGGGAGTTTTGATGGCACAGATACGCAGTATTTT. V usage is TRBV19 and J usage is TRBJ2-3; D may be TRBD2 (6 bases). Germline lookup yields CDR1 LNHDA and CDR2 SQIVND (reference sequence). This CDR3 is 18 amino acids long. V was pared by 5 bases and J by 1 base, with 22 bases between.

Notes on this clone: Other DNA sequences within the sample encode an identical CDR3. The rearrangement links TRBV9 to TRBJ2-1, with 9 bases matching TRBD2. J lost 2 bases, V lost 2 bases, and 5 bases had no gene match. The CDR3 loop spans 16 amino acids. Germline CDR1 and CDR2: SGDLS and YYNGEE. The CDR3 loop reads CASSVRLAETYNEQFF. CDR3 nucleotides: TGTGCCAGCAGCGTTAGACTAGCGGAAACCTACAATGAGCAGTTCTTC.

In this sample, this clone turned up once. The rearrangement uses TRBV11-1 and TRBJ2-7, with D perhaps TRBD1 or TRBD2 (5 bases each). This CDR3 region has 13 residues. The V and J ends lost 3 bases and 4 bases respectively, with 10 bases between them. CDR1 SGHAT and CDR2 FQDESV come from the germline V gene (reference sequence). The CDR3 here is CASSFGTEYEQYF. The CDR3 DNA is TGTGCCAGCAGCTTTGGGACCGAGTACGAGCAGTACTTC.